This T cell receptor beta chain is drawn from a study of shared clonotypes between healthy human individuals. Study-wide results and limits: Collection of samples was limited to blood; tissue repertoires likely differ.

Trimming cost V 1 base and J 5 bases, with 12 bases left between them. This CDR3 has 15 residues. Germline V gene lookup returns CDR1 SGHTA and CDR2 FQGNSA. Unsorted PBMC samples were amplified in replicate PCRs containing roughly 300 ng DNA, roughly 33,000 T cell genomes. Bulk PBMC genomic DNA spanned ten immunoSEQ deep plates. Assay used: immunoSEQ multiplex PCR; TCRdb lists only in-frame clones, some missing. Here the sample spans fewer than 650,000 clones, about 80% being singletons. Remarks on this clone: The antigen remains undetermined.

All donors were Caucasian adults living in Nashville, Tennessee. Sequenced material: PBMCs. The chain uses TRBV7-2 and TRBJ1-5, with D maybe TRBD1 (5 bases). The receptor was derived from a woman aged 40 to 50 in good health. Some clones in this sample may be carry-over from other donors' samples. The CDR3 protein is CASSLEVQGYQPQHF. The CDR3 DNA reads TGTGCCAGCAGCTTAGAAGTGCAGGGATATCAGCCCCAGCATTTT.